This TCR beta chain came from a study of cytomegalovirus exposure and HLA in healthy donors. Study outcomes and limitations: Most likely, a cluster of highly shared sequence variants arose as a sequencing artifact.

There were likely unrecorded immune exposures, though donors were nominally healthy when sampled. A word on this clone: Its target is not known.

A multiplex PCR was run with 60 Vbeta primers and 13 Jbeta primers. Sequencing used immunoSEQ multiplex PCR; TCRdb keeps in-frame clones, though not all of them. The table includes about 120,000 clones, about 83% detected once. This TCR was recovered from a female donor in good health and CMV-seronegative. Sequenced material: PBMCs.

Written as DNA, the CDR3 is TGTGCCAGCAGATCGCTATGGACTAGCGGGGCCCCATGGCCCGGGGAGCTGTTTTTT. The encoded protein is CASRSLWTSGAPWPGELFF. This chain uses TRBV27 with TRBJ2-2, with 12 nucleotides matching TRBD2. Germline CDR1 MNHEY, CDR2 SMNVEV (reference sequence). CDR3 size: 19 residues. Trimming took 6 bases from V and 6 from J; bases not matched to a gene: 17.